This entry lists 8 T cell receptor beta chains sequenced from one sample in a study of control samples from healthy donors and cancer patients. Here immunoSEQ multiplex PCR was the method, and the copy in TCRdb shows in-frame clones only, minus some. The table lists fewer than 200,000 clones, 96% of them singletons. Sequencing was performed on blood. The receptors were sampled from a woman aged 30 to 39 in good health.

The chain uses TRBV7-3 and TRBJ2-3; D is ambiguous. V was clipped by 5 bases and J by 4 bases, with 7 bases between them. This CDR3 comprises 12 residues. CDR1 and CDR2 (germline): SGHTA, FQGTGA. The DNA of the CDR3 is TGTGCCAGCAGCAACTCCCCAGATACGCAGTATTTT. This gives the protein CASSNSPDTQYF.

The chain employs TRBV19 and TRBJ2-2, with 7 bases aligning to TRBD1. CDR3 length equals 13 residues. Trimming at V came to 6 bases and at J to 7 bases, leaving 5 bases not matched to a gene. In germline, CDR1 is LNHDA, CDR2 SQIVND (reference sequence). As DNA, the CDR3 is TGTGCCAGTAGCCGACAGGGACACGGGGAGCTGTTTTTT. Protein product: CASSRQGHGELFF.

The chain uses TRBV12-3 or TRBV12-4 and TRBJ2-7, with D hard to call. Trimming stripped 0 bases from V and 2 bases from J, with 5 bases between. This CDR3 region has 13 residues. The CDR3, as DNA: TGTGCCAGCAGTTTAGCGCCCACCTACGAGCAGTACTTC. Amino acids: CASSLAPTYEQYF.

The chain uses TRBV12-3 or TRBV12-4 and TRBJ2-2, with D uncertain. The CDR3 extends over 11 amino acids. V lost 8 bases to trimming and J lost 4 bases, with 5 bases between them. CDR3 sequence (DNA): TGTGCCAGCCGTAGCACCGGGGAGCTGTTTTTT. Translated: CASRSTGELFF.

V and J are TRBV28 and TRBJ1-5; D gene uncertain. Trimming removed 5 bases from V and 4 bases from J, with 21 bases in between. Germline CDR1 reads MDHEN; CDR2 reads SYDVKM. The CDR3 has 17 amino acids. The DNA for the CDR3 is TGTGCCAGCAGTCCCGCTTTGGAGGTGCGCCCGAATCAGCCCCAGCATTTT. It is translated as CASSPALEVRPNQPQHF.

The CDR3 DNA follows: TGCGCCACCCGGAGGCAGTCTAACTATGGCTACACCTTC. This encodes CATRRQSNYGYTF. V gene TRBV10-2 combines with J gene TRBJ1-2; no clear D gene. V lost 10 bases and J 0 bases, leaving 12 bases between the germline ends. The CDR3 length is 13 residues. The germline gives CDR1 WSHSY, CDR2 SAAADI.

V usage is TRBV29-1 and J usage is TRBJ1-2, with 8 nucleotides matching TRBD1. Looked up from germline, CDR1 is SQVTM and CDR2 is ANQGSEA. CDR3 length: 16 residues. The junction had 15 bases not matched to a gene; V was cut back by 6 bases and J by 3 bases. Written as DNA, the CDR3 is TGCAGCGTCCAAAATCTGGACAGGGCTCGATACTATGGCTACACCTTC. Its protein product is CSVQNLDRARYYGYTF.

This clone was recorded only once. The chain combines TRBV12-3 or TRBV12-4 with TRBJ1-2; possible D gene TRBD1, 5 bases. The CDR3 has 13 residues. The V and J ends lost 6 bases and 4 bases respectively, with 12 bases between them. The DNA of the CDR3 is TGTGCCAGCAGCTTAAGGGGCCTCTATGGCTACACCTTC. This gives the protein CASSLRGLYGYTF.